A selection of T cell receptor beta chains follows, all from one sample in a study of cytomegalovirus exposure and HLA in healthy donors. Data came from immunoSEQ multiplex PCR; TCRdb stores just in-frame clones and leaves some out. In the table there are roughly 200,000 clones, roughly 78% of which are singletons. The sequenced sample was PBMCs. Receptor source: a woman aged 40 to 55 in good health and CMV-seronegative. Each CDR3 is given with its conserved first and last residue. Fields, in order: clone size, D gene, V gene, J gene, CDR3 protein, CDR3 DNA. D genes are given only for firm matches. The listing skips clone size in some rows; elsewhere it reads once, few, many or a size class.

NA	NA	TRBV9	TRBJ1-1	CASSRLVGMNTEAFF	TGTGCCAGCAGCCGTCTCGTTGGCATGAACACTGAAGCTTTCTTT
NA	NA	TRBV12-5	TRBJ2-2	CASGLVLLGGGTGELFF	TGTGCTAGTGGTTTGGTACTGCTTGGAGGCGGCACCGGGGAGCTGTTTTTT
NA	TRBD1	TRBV5-4	TRBJ1-2	CASSLAGGQGHYGYTF	TGTGCCAGCAGCTTGGCCGGGGGACAGGGACACTATGGCTACACCTTC
NA	TRBD2	TRBV6-4	TRBJ2-3	CASSLGTSGSDTQYF	TGTGCCAGCAGTCTAGGGACTAGCGGGAGTGATACGCAGTATTTT
NA	TRBD1	TRBV19	TRBJ2-7	CASSPTGTAPYEQYF	TGTGCCAGTAGTCCCACCGGGACAGCCCCTTACGAGCAGTACTTC
NA	NA	TRBV10-3	TRBJ2-2	CAISGVNTGELFF	TGTGCCATCAGTGGCGTGAACACCGGGGAGCTGTTTTTT
NA	NA	TRBV11-3	TRBJ2-3	CASSPRRGATDTQYF	TGTGCCAGCAGCCCACGTCGGGGGGCTACAGATACGCAGTATTTT
NA	NA	TRBV9	TRBJ1-1	CASRGGAWGGEGTEAFF	TGTGCCAGCAGAGGGGGTGCATGGGGGGGGGAAGGAACTGAAGCTTTCTTT
NA	NA	TRBV6-5	TRBJ1-2	CASSYVGLSGYGYTF	TGTGCCAGCAGTTACGTCGGGTTATCAGGGTATGGCTACACCTTC
NA	TRBD2	TRBV7-9	TRBJ2-7	CASSLNGGGTYEQYF	TGTGCCAGCAGCTTAAACGGCGGGGGGACCTACGAGCAGTACTTC
NA	TRBD1	TRBV4-2	TRBJ2-3	CASSQEQGLSQDTQYF	TGTGCCAGCAGCCAAGAACAGGGGCTGAGTCAAGATACGCAGTATTTT
NA	NA	TRBV30	TRBJ2-7	CAWSGEGRTYEQYF	TGTGCCTGGTCAGGGGAAGGGCGAACCTACGAGCAGTACTTC
NA	TRBD1	TRBV30	TRBJ1-5	CALDRGGNQPQHF	TGTGCCTTGGACAGGGGGGGCAATCAGCCCCAGCATTTT
NA	NA	TRBV28	TRBJ2-1	CASSLNGQINEQFF	TGTGCCAGCAGTTTAAACGGACAGATCAATGAGCAGTTCTTC
NA	NA	TRBV19	TRBJ2-4	CASSIQNSAKNIQYF	TGTGCCAGTAGTATACAGAATTCAGCCAAAAACATTCAGTACTTC
NA	TRBD1	TRBV18	TRBJ2-2	CASSPLGQGGNTGELFF	TGTGCCAGCTCACCACTTGGACAGGGTGGGAACACCGGGGAGCTGTTTTTT
NA	NA	TRBV6-1	TRBJ2-7	CASSSLTGLSYEQYF	TGTGCCAGCAGTTCACTGACGGGTTTATCCTACGAGCAGTACTTC
NA	NA	TRBV9	TRBJ1-4	CASSDYRGQGPTNEKLFF	TGTGCCAGCAGCGACTACCGAGGCCAGGGGCCAACTAATGAAAAACTGTTTTTT
NA	TRBD2	TRBV9	TRBJ2-3	CASSVASGGGTDTQYF	TGTGCCAGCAGCGTAGCCAGCGGGGGGGGAACAGATACGCAGTATTTT
NA	NA	TRBV4-3	TRBJ2-1	CASSHFLQGRNYEQFF	TGCGCCAGCAGCCACTTCCTACAGGGTCGAAACTATGAGCAGTTCTTC
NA	NA	TRBV25-1	TRBJ1-2	CASSEFGGDYGYTF	TGTGCCAGCAGTGAATTCGGAGGGGACTATGGCTACACCTTC
NA	NA	TRBV2	TRBJ2-7	CASSPVGEQYF	TGTGCCAGCAGCCCCGTCGGGGAGCAGTACTTC
NA	NA	TRBV7-2	TRBJ2-2	CASSLLRAGELFF	TGTGCCAGCAGCCTGCTCAGGGCCGGGGAGCTGTTTTTT
NA	NA	TRBV6-1	TRBJ1-2	CASSDVGAFGYTF	TGTGCCAGCAGTGATGTGGGGGCCTTTGGCTACACCTTC
NA	NA	TRBV30	TRBJ1-6	CAWSVSTDNSPLHF	TGTGCCTGGAGTGTCAGTACAGATAATTCACCCCTCCACTTT
few	NA	TRBV19	TRBJ1-3	CASSRYTGDRGNTIYF	TGTGCCAGTAGTAGATATACGGGGGATCGTGGAAACACCATATATTTT
NA	TRBD1	TRBV13	TRBJ1-2	CASSLAPGGRGGYTF	TGTGCCAGCAGCTTAGCCCCAGGGGGCAGGGGTGGCTACACCTTC
NA	NA	TRBV7-3	TRBJ2-3	CASSFGAAGSDTQYF	TGTGCCAGCAGCTTTGGGGCGGCTGGGTCAGATACGCAGTATTTT
few	NA	TRBV4-3	TRBJ2-3	CASSQDASGPWTQYF	TGCGCCAGCAGCCAAGATGCCAGCGGGCCCTGGACGCAGTATTTT
NA	NA	TRBV5-1	TRBJ2-1	CASSLVRASYNEQFF	TGCGCCAGCAGCTTGGTGAGGGCCTCCTACAATGAGCAGTTCTTC
few	TRBD1	TRBV6-1	TRBJ2-7	CASSLDRGRGVF	TGTGCCAGCTCCCTGGACAGGGGGCGCGGAGTCTTC
NA	TRBD1	TRBV13	TRBJ1-1	CASSKGQVLEAFF	TGTGCCAGCAGCAAGGGACAGGTTCTTGAAGCTTTCTTT
once	TRBD1	TRBV5-1	TRBJ1-5	CASSIQPAGDSLNQPQHF	TGCGCCAGCAGCATACAACCAGCGGGGGACAGTCTCAATCAGCCCCAGCATTTT
NA	NA	TRBV5-1	TRBJ2-7	CASSLGREYEQYF	TGCGCCAGCAGCTTGGGGAGGGAATACGAGCAGTACTTC
NA	TRBD1	TRBV6-1	TRBJ1-2	CASSRRGNYGYTF	TGTGCCAGCAGCCGCAGGGGGAACTATGGCTACACCTTC
NA	TRBD2	TRBV5-1	TRBJ2-7	CASSLVAGLGEQYF	TGCGCCAGCAGCTTAGTAGCGGGATTGGGCGAGCAGTACTTC
once	NA	TRBV5-1	TRBJ2-4	CASSLWTGVVAKNIQYF	TGCGCCAGCAGCCTATGGACGGGGGTGGTAGCCAAAAACATTCAGTACTTC
NA	NA	TRBV11-3	TRBJ2-1	CASSSSEAHEQFF	TGTGCCAGCAGCTCATCGGAGGCCCATGAGCAGTTCTTC
NA	NA	TRBV11-3	TRBJ2-1	CASSERGWDEQFF	TGTGCCAGCAGCGAACGGGGTTGGGATGAGCAGTTCTTC
few	TRBD2	TRBV4-1	TRBJ2-5	CASSQDLRGALETQYF	TGCGCCAGCAGCCAAGATTTGCGGGGGGCGCTGGAGACCCAGTACTTC